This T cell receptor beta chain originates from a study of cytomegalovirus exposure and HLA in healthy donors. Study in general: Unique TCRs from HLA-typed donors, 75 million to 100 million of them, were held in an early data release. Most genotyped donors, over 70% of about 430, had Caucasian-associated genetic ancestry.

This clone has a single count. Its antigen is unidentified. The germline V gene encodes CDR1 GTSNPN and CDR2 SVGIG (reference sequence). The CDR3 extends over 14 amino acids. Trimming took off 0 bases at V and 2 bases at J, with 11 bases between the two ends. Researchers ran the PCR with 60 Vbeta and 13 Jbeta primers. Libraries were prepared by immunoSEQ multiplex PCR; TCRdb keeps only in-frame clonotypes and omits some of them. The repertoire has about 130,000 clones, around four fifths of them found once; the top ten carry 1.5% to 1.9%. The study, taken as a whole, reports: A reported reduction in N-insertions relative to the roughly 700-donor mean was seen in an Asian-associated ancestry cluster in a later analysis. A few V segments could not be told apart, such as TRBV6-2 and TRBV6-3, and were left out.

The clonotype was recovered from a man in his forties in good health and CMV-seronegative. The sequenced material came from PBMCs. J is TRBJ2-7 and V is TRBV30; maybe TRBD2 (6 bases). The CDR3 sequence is CAWSVGSGPYEQYF. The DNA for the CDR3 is TGTGCCTGGAGTGTTGGTAGCGGCCCCTACGAGCAGTACTTC.